This is a list of T cell receptor beta chains from one sample in a study of T-cell memory formation after mild COVID-19. TCRdb re-called the 5' RACE reads through MiXCR, storing one row per CDR3 protein. The table includes about 12,000 distinct CDR3 sequences, approximately 14% detected once. The sequenced sample was PBMCs or a T cell subset sorted from them (not recorded which). These receptors were collected from a man aged 18 to 35 who had mild COVID-19 (a few samples of this study predate the infection). Cell type and time point are not known. CDR3s leave out the opening cysteine and the closing phenylalanine or tryptophan.

CDR3aa: SARYSNQPQH
v_gene: TRBV20-1
j_gene: TRBJ1-5

CDR3aa: ASSYRDPGEAF
v_gene: TRBV6-5
j_gene: TRBJ1-1

CDR3aa: ASSLSLAETQY
v_gene: TRBV27
j_gene: TRBJ2-5

CDR3aa: ASMEGHSNQPQH
v_gene: TRBV6-1
j_gene: TRBJ1-5

CDR3aa: ASPGTGARETQY
v_gene: TRBV2
j_gene: TRBJ2-5

CDR3aa: ASSSGTGESKLF
v_gene: TRBV6-5
j_gene: TRBJ1-4

CDR3aa: ASSHRMSYGYT
v_gene: TRBV6-6
j_gene: TRBJ1-2

CDR3aa: ASSQSKGEQF
v_gene: TRBV23-1
j_gene: TRBJ2-1

CDR3aa: ASSQGQGSGNEQF
v_gene: TRBV4-2
j_gene: TRBJ2-1

CDR3aa: ASSFRGGREKLF
v_gene: TRBV13
j_gene: TRBJ1-4

CDR3aa: ATSRVEVLTYSTEAF
v_gene: TRBV15
j_gene: TRBJ1-1

CDR3aa: ASSPGDRVGNQPQH
v_gene: TRBV7-2
j_gene: TRBJ1-5

CDR3aa: ASREPRGGSYNEQF
v_gene: TRBV7-8
j_gene: TRBJ2-1

CDR3aa: ASSLDRRSNEQF
v_gene: TRBV7-3
j_gene: TRBJ2-1

CDR3aa: ASSLNAGGLGESYNEQF
v_gene: TRBV5-1
j_gene: TRBJ2-1

CDR3aa: ASTSRENYGYT
v_gene: TRBV10-3
j_gene: TRBJ1-2

CDR3aa: ASSLGRFNSPLH
v_gene: TRBV13
j_gene: TRBJ1-6

CDR3aa: ASSVQGALGTDTQY
v_gene: TRBV6-5
j_gene: TRBJ2-3

CDR3aa: SASTWLAQETQY
v_gene: TRBV20-1
j_gene: TRBJ2-5

CDR3aa: SASPGSEAF
v_gene: TRBV20-1
j_gene: TRBJ1-1

CDR3aa: ASSPRTGQPYEQY
v_gene: TRBV12-3/TRBV12-4
j_gene: TRBJ2-7

CDR3aa: ASSRSGGESYEQY
v_gene: TRBV3-1
j_gene: TRBJ2-7

CDR3aa: ASSLNSGGADTQY
v_gene: TRBV5-1
j_gene: TRBJ2-3

CDR3aa: ASSHPRQQETQY
v_gene: TRBV11-2
j_gene: TRBJ2-5

CDR3aa: ASSFSPGQDSYNEQF
v_gene: TRBV6-5
j_gene: TRBJ2-1

CDR3aa: ASRRPEETQY
v_gene: TRBV7-9
j_gene: TRBJ2-5

CDR3aa: ASSIDWSGYGYT
v_gene: TRBV19
j_gene: TRBJ1-2